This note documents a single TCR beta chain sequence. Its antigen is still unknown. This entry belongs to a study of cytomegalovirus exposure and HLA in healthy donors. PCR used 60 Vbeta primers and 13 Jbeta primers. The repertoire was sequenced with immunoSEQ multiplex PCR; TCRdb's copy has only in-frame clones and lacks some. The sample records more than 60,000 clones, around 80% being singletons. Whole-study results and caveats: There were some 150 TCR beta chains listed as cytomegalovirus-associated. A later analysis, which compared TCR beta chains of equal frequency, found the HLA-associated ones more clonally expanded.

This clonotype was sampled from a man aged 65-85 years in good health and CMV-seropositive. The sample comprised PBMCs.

The CDR3 loop is CASSIRDYGYTF. The CDR3 coding sequence is TGCGCCAGCAGTATCAGGGACTATGGCTACACCTTC. V usage is TRBV10-2 and J usage is TRBJ1-2; possibly TRBD1 for D (5 bases). Per the germline V gene, CDR1 is WSHSY and CDR2 is SAAADI. This CDR3 spans 12 amino acids. The V and J ends lost 5 bases and 3 bases respectively, with 7 bases between them.